The 24 T cell receptor beta chains presented below share a single source sample, sequenced in a study of T-cell memory formation after mild COVID-19. In TCRdb, the 5' RACE reads were re-called with MiXCR into one record per CDR3 protein. Of about 470,000 distinct CDR3 sequences in the sample, 25% are singletons; the top ten hold around 12%. The source material was PBMCs or a T cell subset sorted from them (not recorded which). Receptor source: an adult woman who had mild COVID-19 (a few samples of this study predate the infection). Cell type and time point are not known.

In this sample, this clonotype turned up a few times. The chain joins TRBV12-3 or TRBV12-4 to TRBJ2-7, with TRBD2 matching 15 bases. The CDR3 has 15 amino acids. J was trimmed by 6 bases and V by 5 bases; bases with no gene match: 5. CDR3 coding DNA: TGTGCCAGCAGTGCAGGGACTAGCGGGAGGCGCGAGCAGTACTTC. Protein: CASSAGTSGRREQYF.

This clonotype was seen a handful of times. This chain joins TRBV11-2 and TRBJ2-1; 12 bases line up with TRBD2. Germline assignment: CDR1 SGHAT and CDR2 FQNNGV. J lost 2 bases, V lost 7 bases, and 15 bases had no gene match. This CDR3 has 19 amino acids. CDR3: CASTLGELAGGGAYNEQFF. The CDR3 DNA is TGTGCCAGCACCCTGGGGGAACTAGCGGGAGGCGGGGCCTACAATGAGCAGTTCTTC.

The chain recombines TRBV25-1 with TRBJ1-3; D remains unclear. The V end was cut by 2 bases, the J end by 0 bases, with 8 bases between. Germline loops: CDR1 MGHDK, CDR2 SYGVNS. The CDR3 has 15 residues. CDR3 protein: CASSEGDLSGNTIYF. CDR3 sequence (DNA): TGTGCCAGCAGTGAAGGCGACCTCTCTGGAAACACCATATATTTT.

V and J are TRBV10-3 and TRBJ1-1, with D unclear. The CDR3 sequence is 14 residues long. Between the trimmed V and J ends, which lost 4 bases and 3 bases, there was a span of 12 bases. Looked up from germline, CDR1 is ENHRY and CDR2 is SYGVKD. Written as DNA, the CDR3 is TGTGCCATCAGTGGAACCGCCCGGGACACTGAAGCTTTCTTT. It encodes CAISGTARDTEAFF.

This sequence joins TRBV20-1 and TRBJ1-2; tentative D call: TRBD1 (5 bases). The CDR3 sequence is 12 residues long. V was clipped by 4 bases and J by 7 bases, with 13 bases between them. CDR1 is DFQATT, CDR2 SNEGSKA, per germline (reference sequence). The CDR3 coding sequence is TGCAGTGCTACTAAGGGGTCGAGTGGCTACACCTTC. Residues: CSATKGSSGYTF.

The V and J genes are TRBV20-1 and TRBJ1-1, with D uncertain. V shed 1 base and J shed 0 bases, with 6 bases lying between them. The CDR3 has 13 residues. Looked up from germline, CDR1 is DFQATT and CDR2 is SNEGSKA (reference sequence). CDR3 sequence: CSARGQLNTEAFF. Written as DNA, the CDR3 is TGCAGTGCTAGAGGCCAGTTGAACACTGAAGCTTTCTTT.

This sequence joins TRBV7-8 and TRBJ2-1; the match to TRBD2 covers 9 bases. The V segment lost 4 bases and the J segment 9 bases; nucleotides outside the gene matches: 10. This CDR3 has 15 amino acids. The V gene's germline CDR1 is SGHVS and CDR2 FQNEAQ. This CDR3 is CASSSSAGGLSEQFF. The DNA for the CDR3 is TGTGCCAGCAGCTCATCCGCGGGAGGGTTATCTGAGCAGTTCTTC.

This clonotype was detected a few times. This chain connects TRBV7-2 to TRBJ2-3, with D unresolved. Trimming shortened V by 1 base and J by 4 bases, and 9 bases separated the two germline ends. Per germline, CDR1 SGHTA and CDR2 FQGNSA. This CDR3 spans 14 amino acids. The CDR3 DNA reads TGTGCCAGCAGCTTAGAGGCCAGCCCAGATACGCAGTATTTT. Translating it yields CASSLEASPDTQYF.

This chain uses TRBV27 with TRBJ1-1; 9 bases match TRBD1. CDR3 length: 12 residues. The trim removed 2 bases at V and 11 bases at J, leaving 3 bases unmatched. Per germline, CDR1 MNHEY and CDR2 SMNVEV (reference sequence). The CDR3 here is CASSLGQGLAFF. The CDR3 nucleotides read TGTGCCAGCAGTTTAGGACAGGGGCTCGCTTTCTTT.

This clonotype was recorded at least ten times. The CDR3 reads CASSFGGTGGNQPQHF. The CDR3 DNA sequence: TGTGCCAGCAGTTTTGGCGGGACAGGGGGCAATCAGCCCCAGCATTTT. This chain links TRBV12-3 or TRBV12-4 with TRBJ1-5; 10 nucleotides match TRBD1. Trimming at V came to 3 bases and at J to 2 bases, leaving 4 bases not matched to a gene. The CDR3 is made up of 16 amino acids.

The chain recombines TRBV5-1 with TRBJ2-7; 11 bases match TRBD2. Germline CDR1 reads SGHRS; CDR2 reads YFSETQ. This CDR3 comprises 18 residues. V lost 0 bases and J lost 2; bases outside the gene matches: 10. The CDR3 DNA reads TGCGCCAGCAGCTTGGTTGTCCTAGCGGGGGGAAAAACCTACGAGCAGTACTTC. Translation: CASSLVVLAGGKTYEQYF.

V and J are TRBV7-6 and TRBJ1-1; TRBD1 matches at 7 bases. The CDR3 has 15 amino acids. J gave up 0 bases and V 5 bases, and 6 bases lay outside the gene matches. CDR1 is SGHVS, CDR2 FNYEAQ, per germline. CDR3 DNA: TGTGCCAGCAGCCCGGGACAGAACTTGAACACTGAAGCTTTCTTT. This encodes CASSPGQNLNTEAFF.

Turning to this clonotype: A read error may account for a junction end that differs from germline. This chain joins TRBV7-9 and TRBJ2-1; a possible D gene is TRBD2 (5 bases). CDR3 size: 15 residues. Germline loops: CDR1 SEHNR, CDR2 FQNEAQ (reference sequence). The CDR3 region has the DNA TGTGCCAGCAACGAGCGGATGAGCTCCTACAATGAGCAGATCTTC. Residues: CASNERMSSYNEQIF.

Only a few counts were recorded for this clonotype. This chain connects TRBV27 to TRBJ2-3; 10 bases fit TRBD2. V trimming: 4 bases; J trimming: 6 bases; junction bases outside the gene matches: 10. Germline V gene lookup returns CDR1 MNHEY and CDR2 SMNVEV (reference sequence). CDR3 size: 16 residues. The CDR3 reads CASSSLAGAPHDTQYF. The DNA for the CDR3 is TGTGCCAGCAGTTCTCTAGCGGGGGCCCCTCACGATACGCAGTATTTT.

The chain recombines TRBV7-8 with TRBJ2-1; 13 bases are shared with TRBD2. This CDR3 region has 16 residues. Germline loops: CDR1 SGHVS, CDR2 FQNEAQ. Trimming removed 5 bases from V and 4 bases from J; junction bases left unmatched: 5. This CDR3 is CASSATGLAGYNEQFF. The CDR3 nucleotides are TGTGCCAGCAGCGCAACGGGACTAGCGGGGTACAATGAGCAGTTCTTC. Combining the CDR3 with reference TRBV7-8 and TRBJ2-1 gives the whole variable domain GAGVSQSPRYKVAKRGQDVALRCDPISGHVSLFWYQQALGQGPEFLTYFQNEAQLDKSGLPSDRFFAERPEGSVSTLKIQRTQQEDSAVYLCASSATGLAGYNEQFFGPGTRLTVL.

This clonotype was counted a few times. V and J are TRBV24-1 and TRBJ2-3; TRBD1 agrees at 10 bases. With 9 bases clipped from V and 2 bases from J, the junction kept 7 bases outside the gene matches. Per the germline V gene, CDR1 is KGHDR and CDR2 is SFDVKD. The CDR3 length is 15 residues. CDR3: CATAETGGVTDTQYF. The CDR3 bases are TGTGCCACCGCTGAGACAGGGGGCGTCACAGATACGCAGTATTTT.

In this sample, this clonotype turned up once. This chain links TRBV29-1 with TRBJ2-7; 7 bases agree with TRBD1. This CDR3 comprises 14 residues. J was trimmed by 2 bases and V by 6 bases; bases with no gene match: 10. CDR1 is SQVTM and CDR2 is ANQGSEA in the germline V gene. This CDR3 is CSVPTGDNPYEQYF. CDR3 DNA sequence: TGCAGCGTCCCCACAGGGGATAATCCCTACGAGCAGTACTTC.

This clonotype was recorded a few times. This chain joins TRBV5-4 and TRBJ1-6, with D possibly TRBD1 on 6 matching bases. The CDR3 has 16 amino acids. Germline V gene data show CDR1 as SGHNT and CDR2 as YYREEE (reference sequence). The V end was cut by 4 bases, the J end by 6 bases, with 17 bases between. This CDR3 reads CASSLGGTPTNSPLHF. CDR3 DNA sequence: TGTGCCAGCAGCCTAGGAGGGACACCCACTAATTCACCCCTCCACTTT. The whole variable domain, remainder taken from reference TRBV5-4 and TRBJ1-6, is ETGVTQSPTHLIKTRGQQVTLRCSSQSGHNTVSWYQQALGQGPQFIFQYYREEENGRGNFPPRFSGLQFPNYSSELNVNALELDDSALYLCASSLGGTPTNSPLHFGNGTRLTVT.

This clonotype was seen more than once but under ten times. The chain has TRBV7-3 and TRBJ2-1; no definite D call. The CDR3 totals 15 residues. V dropped 3 bases and J dropped 6 bases, with 15 bases sitting between them. Germline V CDR1 and CDR2: SGHTA, FQGTGA. CDR3 protein: CASSFQATPSNEQFF. Written as DNA, the CDR3 is TGTGCCAGCAGCTTCCAGGCAACTCCCAGCAATGAGCAGTTCTTC.

The rearrangement joins TRBV5-1 to TRBJ1-1, with TRBD1 identical over 12 bases. Trimming removed 7 bases from V and 6 bases from J; junction bases left unmatched: 7. The CDR3 is made up of 14 amino acids. The germline CDR1 and CDR2 sequences are SGHRS and YFSETQ. The DNA for the CDR3 is TGCGCCAGCTGGCCGGGACAGGGGGCCGCTGAAGCTTTCTTT. It translates to CASWPGQGAAEAFF.

V is TRBV5-6 and J is TRBJ2-5, with D maybe TRBD2 (6 bases). CDR3 size: 14 residues. Trimming removed 0 bases from V and 5 bases from J, with 11 bases in between. The germline V gene has CDR1 SGHDT and CDR2 YYEEEE. CDR3 bases: TGTGCCAGCAGCTTGGTTGGGGCGGGGGAGACCCAGTACTTC. The encoded protein is CASSLVGAGETQYF.

This clonotype was picked up a small number of times. The J gene is TRBJ2-1, the V gene TRBV5-6; maybe TRBD1 (6 bases). CDR1 SGHDT and CDR2 YYEEEE come from the germline V gene. V lost 7 bases to trimming and J lost 6 bases, with 23 bases between them. The CDR3 has 16 residues. The CDR3: CASRRRQVSKSNEQFF. The CDR3 coding sequence is TGTGCCAGCCGTAGACGACAGGTCTCAAAGAGCAATGAGCAGTTCTTC.

CDR3 bases: TGCGCCAGCAGCCTGGATTCGTGGGGAAACACCATATATTTT. Its protein is CASSLDSWGNTIYF. V gene TRBV5-1 combines with J gene TRBJ1-3; no firm D call. Germline values: CDR1 SGHRS, CDR2 YFSETQ. Trimming took 4 bases from V and 4 from J, leaving 12 bases between them. The CDR3 is 14 residues long.

This clonotype was observed a handful of times. This chain uses TRBV3-1 with TRBJ2-3; 9 nucleotides line up with TRBD2. V lost 3 bases to trimming and J lost 0 bases; unmatched junction nucleotides: 1. The CDR3 is 15 amino acids. Per germline, CDR1 LGHDT and CDR2 YNNKEL (reference sequence). The CDR3 DNA reads TGTGCCAGCAGCCAGGGACTAGCCAGCACAGATACGCAGTATTTT. Translated, it gives CASSQGLASTDTQYF.